This T cell receptor beta chain was recorded in a study of blood T cell repertoires in COVID-19. V was clipped by 1 base and J by 8 bases, with 5 bases between them. The CDR3 sequence is 11 residues long. Germline CDR1 and CDR2: LGHDT and YNNKEL (reference sequence). The data were produced by immunoSEQ multiplex PCR, yet TCRdb's version contains in-frame clones alone and is incomplete. The sample yields a few hundred thousand clones, roughly 85% seen once. This chain connects TRBV3-1 (or the pseudogene TRBV3-2) to TRBJ1-2; no reliable D call. This TCR came from a young man who had recovered from COVID-19. Sequences were obtained from PBMCs or T cells enriched from blood (not recorded which). CDR3 sequence: CASSQASGYTF. CDR3 DNA sequence: TGTGCCAGCAGCCAAGCGTCCGGCTACACCTTC.